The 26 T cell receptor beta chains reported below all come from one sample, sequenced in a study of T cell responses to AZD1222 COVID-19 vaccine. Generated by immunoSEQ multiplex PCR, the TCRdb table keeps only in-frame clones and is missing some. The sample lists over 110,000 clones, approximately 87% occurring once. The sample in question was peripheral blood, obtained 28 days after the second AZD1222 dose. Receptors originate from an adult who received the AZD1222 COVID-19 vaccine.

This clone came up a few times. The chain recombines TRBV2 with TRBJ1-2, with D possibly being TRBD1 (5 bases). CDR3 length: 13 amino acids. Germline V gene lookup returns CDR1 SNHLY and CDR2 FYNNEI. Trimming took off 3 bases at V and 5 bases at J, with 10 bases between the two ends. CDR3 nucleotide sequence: TGTGCCAGCAGTGAGGGGACGGATTATGGCTACACCTTC. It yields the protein CASSEGTDYGYTF. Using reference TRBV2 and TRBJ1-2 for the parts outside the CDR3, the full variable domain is EPEVTQTPSHQVTQMGQEVILRCVPISNHLYFYWYRQILGQKVEFLVSFYNNEISEKSEIFDDQFSVERPDGSNFTLKIRSTKLEDSAMYFCASSEGTDYGYTFGSGTRLTVV.

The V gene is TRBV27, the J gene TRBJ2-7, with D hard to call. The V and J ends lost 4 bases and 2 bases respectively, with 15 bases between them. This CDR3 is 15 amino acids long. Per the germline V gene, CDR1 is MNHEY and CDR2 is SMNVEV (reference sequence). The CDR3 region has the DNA TGTGCCAGCAGTTCCTGGACGGTACCCACCTACGAGCAGTACTTC. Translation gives CASSSWTVPTYEQYF.

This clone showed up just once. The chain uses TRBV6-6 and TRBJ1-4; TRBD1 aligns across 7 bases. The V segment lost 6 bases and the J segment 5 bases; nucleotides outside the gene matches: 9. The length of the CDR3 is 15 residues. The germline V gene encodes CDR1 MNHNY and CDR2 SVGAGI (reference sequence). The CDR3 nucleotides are TGTGCCAGCAGGGACGGGACAGTGGAAAATGAAAAACTGTTTTTT. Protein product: CASRDGTVENEKLFF.

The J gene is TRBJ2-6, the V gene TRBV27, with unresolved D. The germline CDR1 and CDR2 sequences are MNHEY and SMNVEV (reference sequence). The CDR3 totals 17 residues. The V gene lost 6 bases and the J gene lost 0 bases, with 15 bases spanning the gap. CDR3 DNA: TGTGCCAGCAGCCCCACCACTTCGGTCTCTGGGGCCAACGTCCTGACTTTC. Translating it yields CASSPTTSVSGANVLTF.

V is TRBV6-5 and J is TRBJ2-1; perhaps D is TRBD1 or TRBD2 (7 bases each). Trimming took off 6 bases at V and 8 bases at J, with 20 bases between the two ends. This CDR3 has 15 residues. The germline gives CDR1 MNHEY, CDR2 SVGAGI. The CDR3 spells CASSQAGGAFDEQFF. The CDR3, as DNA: TGTGCCAGCAGCCAAGCAGGGGGGGCCTTCGATGAGCAGTTCTTC.

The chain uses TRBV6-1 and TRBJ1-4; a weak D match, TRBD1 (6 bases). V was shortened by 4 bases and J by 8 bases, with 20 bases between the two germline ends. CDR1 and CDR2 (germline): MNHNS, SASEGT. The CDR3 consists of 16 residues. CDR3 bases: TGTGCCAGCAGTGCCGGGGGGACAACGAAAAGGGAAAAACTGTTTTTT. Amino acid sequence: CASSAGGTTKREKLFF.

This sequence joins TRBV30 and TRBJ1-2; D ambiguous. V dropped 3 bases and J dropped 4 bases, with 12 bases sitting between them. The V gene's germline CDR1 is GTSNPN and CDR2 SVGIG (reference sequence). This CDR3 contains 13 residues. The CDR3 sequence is CAWSRELRYGYTF. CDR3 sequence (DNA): TGTGCCTGGAGCCGCGAGCTTCGCTATGGCTACACCTTC.

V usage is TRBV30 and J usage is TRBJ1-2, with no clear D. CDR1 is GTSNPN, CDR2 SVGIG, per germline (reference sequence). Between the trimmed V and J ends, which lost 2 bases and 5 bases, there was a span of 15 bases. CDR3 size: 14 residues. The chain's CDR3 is CAWSTLRAGYGYTF. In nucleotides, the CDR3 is TGTGCCTGGAGTACCCTAAGGGCTGGTTATGGCTACACCTTC.

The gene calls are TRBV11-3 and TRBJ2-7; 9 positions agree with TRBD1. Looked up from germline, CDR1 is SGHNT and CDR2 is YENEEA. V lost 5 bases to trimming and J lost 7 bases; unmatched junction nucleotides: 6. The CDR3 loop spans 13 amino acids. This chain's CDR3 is CASSVGQGGEQYV. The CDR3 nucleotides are TGTGCCAGCAGCGTGGGACAGGGAGGAGAGCAGTACGTC.

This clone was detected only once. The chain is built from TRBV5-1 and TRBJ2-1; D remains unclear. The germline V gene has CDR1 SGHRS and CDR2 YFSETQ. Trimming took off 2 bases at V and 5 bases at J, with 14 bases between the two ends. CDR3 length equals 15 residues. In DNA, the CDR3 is TGCGCCAGCAGCTTATGGACGGGCAACCACAATGAGCAGTTCTTC. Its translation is CASSLWTGNHNEQFF.

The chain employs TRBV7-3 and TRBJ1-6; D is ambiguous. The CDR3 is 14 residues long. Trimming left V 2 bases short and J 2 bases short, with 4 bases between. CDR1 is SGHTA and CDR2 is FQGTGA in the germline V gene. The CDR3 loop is CASSLRAYNSPLHF. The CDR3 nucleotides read TGTGCCAGCAGCTTACGGGCCTATAATTCACCCCTCCACTTT.

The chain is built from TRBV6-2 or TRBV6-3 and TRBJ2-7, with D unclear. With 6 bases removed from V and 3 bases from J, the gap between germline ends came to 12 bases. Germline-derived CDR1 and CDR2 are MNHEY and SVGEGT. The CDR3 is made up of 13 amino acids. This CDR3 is CASSSSSSYEQYF. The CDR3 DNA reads TGTGCCAGCAGCTCCTCAAGTAGCTACGAGCAGTACTTC.

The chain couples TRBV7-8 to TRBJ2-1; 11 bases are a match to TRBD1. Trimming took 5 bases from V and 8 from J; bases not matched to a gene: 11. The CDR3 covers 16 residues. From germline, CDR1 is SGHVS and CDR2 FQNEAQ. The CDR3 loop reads CASSPARDRGRDEQFF. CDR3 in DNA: TGTGCCAGCAGCCCGGCCCGGGACAGGGGGAGGGATGAGCAGTTCTTC.

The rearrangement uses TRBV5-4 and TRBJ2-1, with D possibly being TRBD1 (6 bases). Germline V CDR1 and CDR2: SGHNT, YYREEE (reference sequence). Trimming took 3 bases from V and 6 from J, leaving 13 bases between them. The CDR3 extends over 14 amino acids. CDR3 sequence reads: CASSWPDSPNEQFF. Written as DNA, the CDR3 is TGTGCCAGCAGCTGGCCGGACAGCCCCAATGAGCAGTTCTTC.

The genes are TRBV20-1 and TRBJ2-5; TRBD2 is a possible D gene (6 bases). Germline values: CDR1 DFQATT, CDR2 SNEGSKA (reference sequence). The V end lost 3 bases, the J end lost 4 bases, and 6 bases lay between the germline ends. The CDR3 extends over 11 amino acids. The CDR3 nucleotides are TGCAGTGCTAGCGGGAGAGAGACCCAGTACTTC. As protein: CSASGRETQYF.

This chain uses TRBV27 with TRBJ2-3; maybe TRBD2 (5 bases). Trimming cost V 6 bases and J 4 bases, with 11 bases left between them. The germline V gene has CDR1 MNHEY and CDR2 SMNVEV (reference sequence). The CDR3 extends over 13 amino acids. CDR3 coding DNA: TGTGCCAGCAGATCTCGGGGTTCAGATACGCAGTATTTT. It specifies CASRSRGSDTQYF.

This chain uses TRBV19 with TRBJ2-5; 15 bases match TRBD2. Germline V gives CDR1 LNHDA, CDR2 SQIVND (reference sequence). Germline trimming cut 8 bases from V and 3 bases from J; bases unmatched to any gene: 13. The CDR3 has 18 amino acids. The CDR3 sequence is CASSPGGLAGGRKETQYF. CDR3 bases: TGTGCCAGTTCCCCAGGGGGACTAGCGGGGGGCCGGAAAGAGACCCAGTACTTC.

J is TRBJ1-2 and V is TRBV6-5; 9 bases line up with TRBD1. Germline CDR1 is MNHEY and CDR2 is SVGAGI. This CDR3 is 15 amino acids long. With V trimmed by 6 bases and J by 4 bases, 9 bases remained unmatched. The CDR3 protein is CASSVNRGQGYGYTF. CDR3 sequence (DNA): TGTGCCAGCAGCGTGAACAGGGGGCAGGGCTATGGCTACACCTTC.

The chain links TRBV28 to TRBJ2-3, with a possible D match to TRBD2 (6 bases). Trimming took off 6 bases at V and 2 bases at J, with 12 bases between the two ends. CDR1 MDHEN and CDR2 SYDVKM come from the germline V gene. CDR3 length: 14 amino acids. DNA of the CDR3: TGTGCCAGCAGCCGGGGACTGTTCACAGATACGCAGTATTTT. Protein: CASSRGLFTDTQYF.

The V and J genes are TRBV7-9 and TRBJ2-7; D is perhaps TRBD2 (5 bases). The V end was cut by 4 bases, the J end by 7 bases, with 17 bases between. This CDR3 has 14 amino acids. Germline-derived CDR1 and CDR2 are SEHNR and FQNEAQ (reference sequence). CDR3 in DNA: TGTGCCAGCAGCTCCCTCGGGGTCCCTCGGGAGCAGTACTTC. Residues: CASSSLGVPREQYF.

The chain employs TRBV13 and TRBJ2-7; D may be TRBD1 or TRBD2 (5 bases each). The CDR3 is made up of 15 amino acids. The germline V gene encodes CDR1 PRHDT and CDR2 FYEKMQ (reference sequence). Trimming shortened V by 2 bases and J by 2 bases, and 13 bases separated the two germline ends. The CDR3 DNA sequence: TGTGCCAGCAGCTTACAGTCAGGGACCCCCTACGAGCAGTACGTC. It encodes CASSLQSGTPYEQYV.

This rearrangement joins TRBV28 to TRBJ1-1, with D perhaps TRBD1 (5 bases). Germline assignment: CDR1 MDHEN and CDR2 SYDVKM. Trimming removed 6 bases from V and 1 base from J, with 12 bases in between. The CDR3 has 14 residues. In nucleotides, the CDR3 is TGTGCCAGCAGAATCGGGGGAGGGAACACTGAAGCTTTCTTT. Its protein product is CASRIGGGNTEAFF.

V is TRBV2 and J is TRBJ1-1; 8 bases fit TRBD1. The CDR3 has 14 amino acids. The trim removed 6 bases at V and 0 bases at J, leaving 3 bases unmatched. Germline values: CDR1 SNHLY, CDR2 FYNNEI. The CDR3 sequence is CASSGQGMNTEAFF. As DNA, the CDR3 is TGTGCCAGCAGCGGACAGGGAATGAACACTGAAGCTTTCTTT.

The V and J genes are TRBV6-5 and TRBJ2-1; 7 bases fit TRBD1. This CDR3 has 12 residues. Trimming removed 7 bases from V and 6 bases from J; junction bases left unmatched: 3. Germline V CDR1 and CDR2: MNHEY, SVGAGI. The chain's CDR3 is CASKDRVNEQFF. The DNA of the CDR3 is TGTGCCAGCAAAGACAGGGTCAATGAGCAGTTCTTC.

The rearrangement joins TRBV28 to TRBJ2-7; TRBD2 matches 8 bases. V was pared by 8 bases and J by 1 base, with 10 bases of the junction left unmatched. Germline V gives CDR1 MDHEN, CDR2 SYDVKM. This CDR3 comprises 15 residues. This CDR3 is CASWPGGTFSYEQYF. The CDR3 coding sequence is TGTGCCAGCTGGCCGGGAGGGACCTTTTCCTACGAGCAGTACTTC.

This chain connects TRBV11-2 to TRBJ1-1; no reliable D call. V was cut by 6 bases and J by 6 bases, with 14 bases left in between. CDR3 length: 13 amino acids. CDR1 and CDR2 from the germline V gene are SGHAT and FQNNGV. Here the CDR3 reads CASSYSGGSEAFF. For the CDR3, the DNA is TGTGCCAGCAGTTATTCCGGCGGTTCTGAAGCTTTCTTT.